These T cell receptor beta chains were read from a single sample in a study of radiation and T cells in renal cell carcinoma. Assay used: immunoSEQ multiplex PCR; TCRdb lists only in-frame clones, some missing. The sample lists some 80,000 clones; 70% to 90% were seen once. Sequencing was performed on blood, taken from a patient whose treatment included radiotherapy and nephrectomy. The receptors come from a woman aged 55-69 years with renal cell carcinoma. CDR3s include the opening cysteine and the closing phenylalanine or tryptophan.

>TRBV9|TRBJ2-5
CASSSDQGVGETQYF
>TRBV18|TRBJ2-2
CASSGTGGAPAGELFF
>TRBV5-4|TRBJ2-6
CASSARGHGANVLTF
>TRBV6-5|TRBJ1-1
CASTRTGVEAFF
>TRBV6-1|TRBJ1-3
CASSDPGTGLSGNTIYF
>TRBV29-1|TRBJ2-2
CSVYGQNTGELFF
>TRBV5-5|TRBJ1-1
CASRYDRPYEAFF
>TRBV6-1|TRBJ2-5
CASNPGRMAVGYF
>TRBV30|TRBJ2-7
CASAGGRAAYEQYF
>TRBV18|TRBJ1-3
CASSLKPGQGRNTIYF
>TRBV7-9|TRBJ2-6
CASSQAGAGANVLTF
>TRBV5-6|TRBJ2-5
CASSLVEQETQYF
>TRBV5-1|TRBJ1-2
CASSLEGNLGYTF
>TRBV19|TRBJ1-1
CASSTDRGRTEAFF
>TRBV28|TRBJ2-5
CASSPGGGETQYF
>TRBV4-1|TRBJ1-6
CASSPAGGLNSPLHF
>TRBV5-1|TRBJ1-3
CASSLGLGGGNTIYF
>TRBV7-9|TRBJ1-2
CASSPTLGPANYGYTF
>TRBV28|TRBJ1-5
CASRPGQVVFQPQHF
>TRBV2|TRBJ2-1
CASSEITGLAYNEQFF
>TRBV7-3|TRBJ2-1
CASSLPGGAEFF
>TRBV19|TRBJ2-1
CASSPGLAGYNEQFF
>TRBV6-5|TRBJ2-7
CASRYLQGRDYEQYF
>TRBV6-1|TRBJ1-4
CASSEDGPLRKLFF
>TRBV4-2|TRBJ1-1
CASSQREGTEAFF
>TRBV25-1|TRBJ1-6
CASSATGGNSPLHF
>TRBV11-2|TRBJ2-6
CASSIPGPGANVLTF
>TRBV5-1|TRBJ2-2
CASSFPGANTGELFF
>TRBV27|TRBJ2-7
CASSAPGQLLLEQYF
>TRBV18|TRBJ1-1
CASSPRKGNTEAFF
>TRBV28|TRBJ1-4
CASRPWTSRREKLFF
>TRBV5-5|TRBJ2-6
CASSSRQDLSGANVLTF
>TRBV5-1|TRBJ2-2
CASSPPGQGWRGTGELFF
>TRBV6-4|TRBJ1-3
CASSDSRGQGGTDGNTIYF
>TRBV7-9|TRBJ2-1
CASSARGGGYNEQFF
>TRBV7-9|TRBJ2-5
CASSLRNRETQYF
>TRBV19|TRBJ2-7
CASSIGRGARYEQYF
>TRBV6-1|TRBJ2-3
CASSEAVGQGADTQYF
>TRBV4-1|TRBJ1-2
CASSQGTPGTGVLYGYTF
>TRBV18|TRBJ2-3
CASSPSGASPDTQYF
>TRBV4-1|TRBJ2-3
CASSLISGTDTQYF
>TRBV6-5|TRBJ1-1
CASSSSRSGNTEAFF
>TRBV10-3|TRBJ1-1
CAISESLTISKAEAFF
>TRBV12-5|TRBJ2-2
CASGPDLNTGELFF
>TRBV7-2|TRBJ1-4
CASSLKPRLTAKEKLFF
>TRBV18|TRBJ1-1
CASSLKKDIDTEAFF
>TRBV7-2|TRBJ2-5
CASSWRLAAQGETQYF
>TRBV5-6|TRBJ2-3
CASSLSQGVSDTQYF
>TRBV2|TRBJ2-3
CASSPGTSGTDTQYF
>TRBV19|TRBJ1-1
CASSEGQGGTEAFF
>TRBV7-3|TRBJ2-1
CASSLTGGANEQFF
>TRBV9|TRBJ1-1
CASSVAPGGEAFF
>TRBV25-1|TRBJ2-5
CASSAPGLWETQYF
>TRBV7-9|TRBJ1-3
CASTNRGAGNTIYF
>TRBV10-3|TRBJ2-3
CAIGGRAGSTDTQYF
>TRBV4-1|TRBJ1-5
CASSQDLNQPQHF
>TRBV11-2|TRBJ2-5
CASISPPQPQETQYF
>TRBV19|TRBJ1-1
CASSIEGGLPAFF
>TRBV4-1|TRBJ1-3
CASSLSGNTIYF
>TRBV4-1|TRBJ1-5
CASSRGQGESNQPQHF